What follows describes a single T cell receptor (beta chain). The method was immunoSEQ multiplex PCR; TCRdb's version includes in-frame clones alone and lacks a portion of them. In the table there are roughly 120,000 clones, over 75% of which are singletons. The sample is drawn from a study of blood T cell repertoires in COVID-19. The germline V gene encodes CDR1 SGHTA and CDR2 FQGNSA. This CDR3 has 17 amino acids. V dropped 5 bases and J dropped 4 bases, with 21 bases sitting between them. The material sequenced was peripheral blood. The V call is TRBV7-2, the J call TRBJ2-1; TRBD2 is a possible D gene (6 bases). This TCR derives from a man over 45 with acute or convalescent COVID-19. The CDR3 bases are TGTGCCAGCAGCCAGCTGTCCGGGACTCCGGGGTACAATGAGCAGTTCTTC. This translates into CASSQLSGTPGYNEQFF.